This T cell receptor beta chain came from a study of T cell responses to AZD1222 COVID-19 vaccine (dated by TCRdb to the early 2020s). A note on the overall study: AZD1222 recipients whose second dose came at about 4 weeks and those whose second dose came at about 12 weeks were combined into one group, since spike-specific TCR depth and breadth did not differ between the two schedules. TCR sequencing covered roughly 230 trial participants: 200 to 210 given two doses of AZD1222 and some 25 given two doses of MenACWY control vaccine. Trial participants were enrolled by age into 18-55, 56-69 and 70-plus year subgroups, with roughly 160, 29 and 62 TCR-sequenced participants respectively. Results and caveats for the whole study, not just this receptor: Participants were mostly white British, with more females than males. The authors suggested clonal diversity may have been underestimated. The whole spike protein was spanned by vaccine-associated CD4 TCRs, and dominant responses were seen in regions 160-218 and 743-854. The 56-69-year group was small, and its depth increase did not reach significance, likely because of low power. Only a handful of AZD1222 recipients were SARS-CoV-2 seropositive at baseline, limiting conclusions about previously exposed vaccinees. Reportedly, close to half of the unique spike-specific TCRs recognized epitopes lying outside the regions that are mutated in the B.1.351 and B.1.1.7 variants. Because no day 14 peak-response samples were available, the repertoires could be characterized only after the peak T cell response. After two AZD1222 doses, both the breadth and the depth of spike-specific TCRs were significantly higher than at day 0 and than in MenACWY recipients.

According to the germline V gene, CDR1 reads SGHRS and CDR2 reads YFSETQ. The junction shows trimming of 3 bases on V and 1 base on J, and the gene matches do not reach 3 bases of it. Measured from the cysteine to the phenylalanine, the CDR3 is 15 residues long. The sequence is cut down to CDR3 DNA, 45 bases in frame from base 1. A remark on this clone: Its specific antigen is unknown. The input lacks base qualities; no much larger clone sits a single base away.

In light of the paper, this sample's time point label describes: baseline before first vaccination. Vaccinee samples came from UK trials COV001 and COV002, including a single-blind randomized controlled phase 2/3 trial of AZD1222 (ChAdOx1 nCoV-19) in healthy adults. For TCRbeta chain sequencing, PBMC samples from trial participants were taken at day 0 and at day 28 after the second dose. The CDR3 regions of human TCRbeta chains were analyzed by immunosequencing. The original pipeline was this. Repertoire TCRs were checked for matches against a reference library of SARS-CoV-2-specific TCRs that had been generated using the MIRA antigen-specificity platform. Breadth was defined as the fraction of unique TCRs that were SARS-CoV-2-associated. Depth was defined as the fraction of total T cells that were SARS-CoV-2-associated. Using the MIRA data, each spike-specific TCR was mapped to the spike region that the TCR reacts to and placed in a CD4 or CD8 class. Log10-transformed breadth and depth values were compared by one-way ANOVA with Sidak's multiple comparisons tests. Not all clones reach the TCRdb copy of this immuneACCESS table, which keeps in-frame sequences only. Checked studies attribute under half of the gap to unresolved V genes and leave the rest unexplained. That table gives V, J and clone size, and the DNA gave D and trimming. For this sample the table gives 100,000 to 150,000 clones, of which 87% were detected only once. The ten most abundant clones make up 1.3% to 1.5% of the sample.

The chain is assembled from TRBV5-1 and TRBJ2-7, with 11 central nucleotides matching TRBD2. This sequence was found in an adult in good health. Here the sequenced sample was peripheral blood, taken on day 0 of AZD1222 vaccination. The CDR3 here reads CASSSLAGGSYEQYF. The nucleotide sequence is given as TGCGCCAGCAGCTCCCTAGCGGGGGGTTCCTACGAGCAGTACTTC.